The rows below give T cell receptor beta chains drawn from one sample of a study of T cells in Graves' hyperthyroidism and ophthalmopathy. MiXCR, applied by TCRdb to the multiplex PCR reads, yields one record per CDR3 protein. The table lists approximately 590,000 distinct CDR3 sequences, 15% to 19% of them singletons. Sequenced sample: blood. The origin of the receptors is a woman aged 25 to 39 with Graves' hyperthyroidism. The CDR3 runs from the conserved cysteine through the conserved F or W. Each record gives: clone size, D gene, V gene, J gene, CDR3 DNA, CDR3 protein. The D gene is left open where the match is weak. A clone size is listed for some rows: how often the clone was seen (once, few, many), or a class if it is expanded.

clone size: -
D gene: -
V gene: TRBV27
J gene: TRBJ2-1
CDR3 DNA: TGTGCCAGCAGTTTACGAGGTAGCTCCTACAATGAGCAGCTCTTC
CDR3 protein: CASSLRGSSYNEQLF

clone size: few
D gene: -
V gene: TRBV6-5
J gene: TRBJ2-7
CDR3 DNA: TGTGCCAGCAGTTACTCGTTCGACAGTGCCTACGAGCAGTACTTC
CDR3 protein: CASSYSFDSAYEQYF

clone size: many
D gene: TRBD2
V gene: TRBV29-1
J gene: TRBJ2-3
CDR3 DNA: TGCAGCGACCGCTTGACTAGCGGTAACACAGATACGCAGTATTTT
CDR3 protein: CSDRLTSGNTDTQYF

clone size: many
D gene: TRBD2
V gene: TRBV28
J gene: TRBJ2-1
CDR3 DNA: TGTGCCAGCAGTGCCCCGGCTAGCGGGAGCTTCAATGAGCAGTTCTTC
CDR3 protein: CASSAPASGSFNEQFF

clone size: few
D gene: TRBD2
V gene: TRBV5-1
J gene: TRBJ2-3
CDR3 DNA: TGCGCCAGCAGAATCACGACTAGCGGGAGTCAAGATACGCAGTATTTT
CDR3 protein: CASRITTSGSQDTQYF

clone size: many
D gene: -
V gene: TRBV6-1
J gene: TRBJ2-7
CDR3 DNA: TGTGCCAGCAGTTACTTGTCTCCGGGACACCTGAGCTCCTACGAGCAGTACTTC
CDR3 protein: CASSYLSPGHLSSYEQYF

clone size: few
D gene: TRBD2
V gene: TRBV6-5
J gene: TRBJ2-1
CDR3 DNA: TGTGCCAGCAGTTACGGGGCGGGAGTTCCCGATGAGCAGTTCTTC
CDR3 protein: CASSYGAGVPDEQFF

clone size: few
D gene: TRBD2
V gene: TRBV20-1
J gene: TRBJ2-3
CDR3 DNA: TGCAGTGCCCCGGGACTAGCGAGCACAGATACGCAGTATTTT
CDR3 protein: CSAPGLASTDTQYF

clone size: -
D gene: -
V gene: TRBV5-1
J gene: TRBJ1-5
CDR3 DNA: TGCGCCAGCAGCTTGAACGCAGGGGATCAGCCCCAGCATTTT
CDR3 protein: CASSLNAGDQPQHF

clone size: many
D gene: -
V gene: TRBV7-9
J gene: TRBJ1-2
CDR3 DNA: TGTGCCAGCAGCTTACACACTAGCCTCGGCTACACCTTC
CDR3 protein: CASSLHTSLGYTF

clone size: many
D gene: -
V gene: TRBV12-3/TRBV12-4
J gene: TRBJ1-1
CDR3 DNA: TGTGCCAGCAGATTCATGAACACTGAAGCTTTCTTT
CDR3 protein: CASRFMNTEAFF

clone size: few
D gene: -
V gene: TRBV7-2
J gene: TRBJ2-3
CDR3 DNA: TGTGCCAGCAGCTCCCCAGCGGATGCAGATACGCAGTATTTT
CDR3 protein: CASSSPADADTQYF

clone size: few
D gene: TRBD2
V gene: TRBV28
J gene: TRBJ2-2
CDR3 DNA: TGTGCCAGCAGTACCCCCCGACTAGCGGGTACCGGGGAGCTGTTTTTT
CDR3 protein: CASSTPRLAGTGELFF

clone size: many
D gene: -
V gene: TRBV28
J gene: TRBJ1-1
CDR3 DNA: TGTGCCAGCAGGGACGACAGCACCAAAGCTTTCTTT
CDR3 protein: CASRDDSTKAFF

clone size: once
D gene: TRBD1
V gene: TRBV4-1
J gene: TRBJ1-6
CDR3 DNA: TGCGCCAGCAGCCAAGCCAGGGGGCTGGATTCACCCCTCCACTTT
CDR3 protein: CASSQARGLDSPLHF

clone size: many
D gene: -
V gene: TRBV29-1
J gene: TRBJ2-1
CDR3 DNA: TGCAGCGGTTCAGCGGGCTTTTATGGTAATGAGCAGTTCTTC
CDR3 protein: CSGSAGFYGNEQFF

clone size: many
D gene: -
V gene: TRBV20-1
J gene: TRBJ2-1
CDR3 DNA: TGCAGTGCTCCCCGCCCCGGGAGCTCCTACAATGAGCAGTTCTTC
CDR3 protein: CSAPRPGSSYNEQFF

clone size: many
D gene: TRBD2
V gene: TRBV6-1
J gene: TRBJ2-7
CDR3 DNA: TGTGCCAGCAGTGAGGGCAGGAATAGCGGGCTTGAAAGCTACGAGCAGTACTTC
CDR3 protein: CASSEGRNSGLESYEQYF

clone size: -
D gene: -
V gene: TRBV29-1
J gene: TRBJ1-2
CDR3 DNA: TGCAGCGTTGAAGTTCGGATACCGGGGAACTATGGCTACACCTTC
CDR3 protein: CSVEVRIPGNYGYTF

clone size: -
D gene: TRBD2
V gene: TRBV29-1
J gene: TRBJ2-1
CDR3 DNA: TGCAGCGCCTCCCTAGCGGAAGGCCCCTACAATGAGCAGTTCTTC
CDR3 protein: CSASLAEGPYNEQFF

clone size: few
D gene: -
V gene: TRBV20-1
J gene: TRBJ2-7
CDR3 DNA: TGCAGTGCTACTGAGCCCTCCTACGAGCAGTACTTC
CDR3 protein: CSATEPSYEQYF

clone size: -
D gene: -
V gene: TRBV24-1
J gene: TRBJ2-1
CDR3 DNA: TGTGCCACCAGTGATACGGACGGGAACAATGAGCAGTTCTTC
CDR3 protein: CATSDTDGNNEQFF

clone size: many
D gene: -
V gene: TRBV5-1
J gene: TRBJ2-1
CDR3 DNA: TGCGCCAGCAAAAGTGATCAGGGTCCCGCCGCGTGGATCAATGAGCAGTTCTTC
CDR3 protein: CASKSDQGPAAWINEQFF

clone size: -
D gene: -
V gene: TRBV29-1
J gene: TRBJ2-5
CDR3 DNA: TGCAGCGTTTGGTGGGGGGAGACCCAGTACTTC
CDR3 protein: CSVWWGETQYF

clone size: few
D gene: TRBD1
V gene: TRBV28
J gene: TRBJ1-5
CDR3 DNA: TGTGCCAGCAGTGCAGACAGGGGTCTAAGCAATCAGCCCCAGCATTTT
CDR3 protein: CASSADRGLSNQPQHF

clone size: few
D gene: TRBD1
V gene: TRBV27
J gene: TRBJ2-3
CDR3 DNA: TGTGCCAGCAGTTTCTTAGGGACAGGGAGCCCAGATACGCAGTATTTT
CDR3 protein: CASSFLGTGSPDTQYF

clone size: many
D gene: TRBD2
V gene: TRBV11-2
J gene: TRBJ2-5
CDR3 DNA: TGTGCCAGCAGCTTACGTTCTAGCGGTCTTATACTGGAGACCCAGTACTTC
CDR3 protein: CASSLRSSGLILETQYF

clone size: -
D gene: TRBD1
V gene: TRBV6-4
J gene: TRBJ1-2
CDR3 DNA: TGTGCCAGCAGTGACTCGCAGGGGGCTAACTATGGCTACACCTTC
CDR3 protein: CASSDSQGANYGYTF

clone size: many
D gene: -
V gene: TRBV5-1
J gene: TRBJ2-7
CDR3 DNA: TGCGCCAGCAGCACCGTTCGGGGGGCCCTCTACGAGCAGTACTTC
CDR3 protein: CASSTVRGALYEQYF

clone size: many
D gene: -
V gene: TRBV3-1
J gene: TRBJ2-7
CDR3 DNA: TGTGCCAGCAGTAAACTCGATTCCTACGAGCAGTACTTC
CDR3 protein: CASSKLDSYEQYF

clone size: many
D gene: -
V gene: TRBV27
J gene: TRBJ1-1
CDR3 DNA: TGTGCCAGCAGTGTAAACTCTCGTCGGAACACTGAAGCTTTCTTT
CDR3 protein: CASSVNSRRNTEAFF

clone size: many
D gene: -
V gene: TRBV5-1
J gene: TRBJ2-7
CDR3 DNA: TGCGCCAGCAGCTTGTCGGTCACCTACGAGCAGTACTTC
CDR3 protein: CASSLSVTYEQYF

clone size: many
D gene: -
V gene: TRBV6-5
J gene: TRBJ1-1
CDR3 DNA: TGTGCCAGCAGTTACTCGATCCGCGGGAGCACTGAAGCTTTCTTT
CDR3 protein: CASSYSIRGSTEAFF

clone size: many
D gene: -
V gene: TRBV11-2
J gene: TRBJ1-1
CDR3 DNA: TGTGCCAGCACCCTCTGGGCAGGCAGGGGAGGCTTCACTGAAGCTTTCTTT
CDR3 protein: CASTLWAGRGGFTEAFF

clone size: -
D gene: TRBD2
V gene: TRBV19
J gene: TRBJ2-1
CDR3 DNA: TGTGCCGCCAGCGGGAGCTCCTACAATGAGCAGTTCTTC
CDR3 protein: CAASGSSYNEQFF

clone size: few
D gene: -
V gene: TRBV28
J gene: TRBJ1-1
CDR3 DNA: TGTGCCAGCAGACCCGACAGGATTGAAGCTTTCTTT
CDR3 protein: CASRPDRIEAFF

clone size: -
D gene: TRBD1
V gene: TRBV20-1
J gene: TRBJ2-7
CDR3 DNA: TGCAGTGCTAGAGAGACAGGGACCTTCTCCTACGAGCAGTACTTC
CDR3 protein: CSARETGTFSYEQYF

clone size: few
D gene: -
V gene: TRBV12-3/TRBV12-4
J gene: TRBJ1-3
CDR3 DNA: TGTGCCAGCAGTCGGGGGGTATACTCTGGAAACACCATATATTTT
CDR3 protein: CASSRGVYSGNTIYF

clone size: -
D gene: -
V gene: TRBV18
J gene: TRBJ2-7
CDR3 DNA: TGTGCCAGCTCACCGGCGGGGCCCTACGGGCAGTACTTC
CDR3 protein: CASSPAGPYGQYF

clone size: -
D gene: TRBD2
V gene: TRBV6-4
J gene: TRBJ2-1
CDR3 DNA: TGTGCCAGCAGCGCCGGGACTACCTACAATGAGCAGTTCTTC
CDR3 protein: CASSAGTTYNEQFF

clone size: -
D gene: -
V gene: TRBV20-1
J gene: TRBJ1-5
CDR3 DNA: TGCAGTGCCGCAGAGGACAGCGTCTCCCCTTTGGACTATCAGCCCCAGCATTTT
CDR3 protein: CSAAEDSVSPLDYQPQHF

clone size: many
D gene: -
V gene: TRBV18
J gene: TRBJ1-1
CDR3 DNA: TGTGCCAGCTCACCCGGGACGGTGGGAACTGAAGCTTTCTTT
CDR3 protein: CASSPGTVGTEAFF

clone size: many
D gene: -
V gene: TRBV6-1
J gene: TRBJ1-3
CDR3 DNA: TGTGCCAGCAGTGAAGCTGGCCGGAGCTCTGGAAACACCATATATTTT
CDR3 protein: CASSEAGRSSGNTIYF

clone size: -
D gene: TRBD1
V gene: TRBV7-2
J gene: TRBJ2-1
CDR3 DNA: TGTGCCAGCAGCTTGGGACAGGGGGCTTACAATAAGCAGTTCTTC
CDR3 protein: CASSLGQGAYNKQFF

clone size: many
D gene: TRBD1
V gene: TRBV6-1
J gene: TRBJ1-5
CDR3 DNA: TGTGCCAGCAGTGCACAGGGGCACAATCAGCCCCAGCATTTT
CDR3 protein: CASSAQGHNQPQHF

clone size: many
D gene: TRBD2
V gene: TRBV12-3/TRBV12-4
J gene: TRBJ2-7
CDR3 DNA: TGTGCCAGCAGCGGGGGACTAGCGGGAGCCTACGAGCAGTACTTC
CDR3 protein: CASSGGLAGAYEQYF

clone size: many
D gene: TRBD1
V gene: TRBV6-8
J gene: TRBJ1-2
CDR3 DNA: TGTGCCAGCAGTTCACCGGGACAGGGCCTCGACTACACCTTC
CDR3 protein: CASSSPGQGLDYTF

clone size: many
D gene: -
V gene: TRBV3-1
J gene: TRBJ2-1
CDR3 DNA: TGTGCCAGCAGCCCGGGACGTCTGGGAGAGCAGTTCTTC
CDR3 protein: CASSPGRLGEQFF

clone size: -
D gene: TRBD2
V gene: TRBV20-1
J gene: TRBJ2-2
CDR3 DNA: TGCAGTGCTAGAGATTGGGCCGGGACTAGGGGGGTTGCGGGCACCGGGGAGCTGTTTTTT
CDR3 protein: CSARDWAGTRGVAGTGELFF

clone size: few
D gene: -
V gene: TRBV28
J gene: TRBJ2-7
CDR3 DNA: TGTGCCAGCACCCCCCTAGTAACTGGCGAGCAGTACTTC
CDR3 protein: CASTPLVTGEQYF

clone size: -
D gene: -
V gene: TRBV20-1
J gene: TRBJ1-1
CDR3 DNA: TGCAGTGCTAGACAGGACCCTGAAGCTTTCTTT
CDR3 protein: CSARQDPEAFF

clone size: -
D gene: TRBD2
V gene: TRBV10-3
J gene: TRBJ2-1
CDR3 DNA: TGTGCCATCACTCCCCGGTTCGAGCGGGAGCCCAATGAGCAGTTCTTC
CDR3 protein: CAITPRFEREPNEQFF

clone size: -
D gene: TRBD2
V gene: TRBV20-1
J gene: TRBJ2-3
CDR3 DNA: TGCAGTGCTAGAGATTGGGGCGGGAGGCGAGATACGCAGTATTTT
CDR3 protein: CSARDWGGRRDTQYF

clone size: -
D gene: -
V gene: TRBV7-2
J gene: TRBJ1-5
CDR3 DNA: TGTGCCAGCAGCTTGCGGGGGGTTGGGATTAATCAGCCCCAGCATTTT
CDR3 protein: CASSLRGVGINQPQHF

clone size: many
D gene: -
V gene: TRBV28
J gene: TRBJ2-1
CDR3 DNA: TGTGCCACCCAGGCCGGCGTGGGCTCCTACAATGAGCAGTTCTTC
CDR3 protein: CATQAGVGSYNEQFF

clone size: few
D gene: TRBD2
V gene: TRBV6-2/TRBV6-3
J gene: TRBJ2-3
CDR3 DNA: TGTGCCAGCAGTTATCCAGCGGGAGCGAGGTCAGATACGCAGTATTTT
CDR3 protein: CASSYPAGARSDTQYF

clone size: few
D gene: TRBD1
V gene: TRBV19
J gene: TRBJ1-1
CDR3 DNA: TGTGCCAGTAGGAAGCAACAGGGGACTTATGGGACTGAAGCTTTCTTT
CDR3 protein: CASRKQQGTYGTEAFF